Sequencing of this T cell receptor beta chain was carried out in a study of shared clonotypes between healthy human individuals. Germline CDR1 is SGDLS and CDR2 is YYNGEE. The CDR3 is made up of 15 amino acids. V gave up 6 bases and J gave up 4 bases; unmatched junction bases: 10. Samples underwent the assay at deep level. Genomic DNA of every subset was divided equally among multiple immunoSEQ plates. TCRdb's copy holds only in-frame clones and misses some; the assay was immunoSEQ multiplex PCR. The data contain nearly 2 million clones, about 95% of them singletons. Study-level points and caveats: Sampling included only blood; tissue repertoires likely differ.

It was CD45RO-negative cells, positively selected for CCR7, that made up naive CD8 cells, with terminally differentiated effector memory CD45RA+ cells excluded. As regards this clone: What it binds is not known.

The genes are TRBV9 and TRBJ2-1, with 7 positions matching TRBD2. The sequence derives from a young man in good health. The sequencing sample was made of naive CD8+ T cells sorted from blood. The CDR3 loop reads CASTFGAGSYNEQFF. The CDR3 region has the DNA TGTGCCAGCACCTTCGGAGCGGGATCATACAATGAGCAGTTCTTC.